This T cell receptor (beta chain) was captured in a study of blood T cell repertoires in COVID-19. Study information: Acute and convalescent COVID-19 samples came from the United States, Italy and Spain. From T cells, B-cell-depleted T cells, or PBMCs came the material, which was cDNA or gDNA.

Germline CDR1 LGHNA, CDR2 YNFKEQ. The CDR3 has 18 amino acids. V gave up 3 bases and J gave up 3 bases; unmatched junction bases: 6. Methods used by the authors: Scientists estimated how many nucleated cells there were by amplifying reference gene primers. Measured with immunoSEQ multiplex PCR; TCRdb has only the in-frame clones, and not every one. V and J calls plus clone size are reproduced from that table; the DNA served to infer D and trimming. The sample gives fewer than 150,000 clones, approximately 89% of which show up once; roughly 3.6% is in the top ten. The source of this sequence is a woman aged 55-70 years with acute or convalescent COVID-19. The V call is TRBV4-2, the J call TRBJ2-3, with TRBD2 matching over 16 bases. The material sequenced was peripheral blood. DNA of the CDR3: TGTGCCAGCAGCCAGGAGGGGACTAGCGGGAGGGGGACAGATACGCAGTATTTT. Encoded protein: CASSQEGTSGRGTDTQYF.